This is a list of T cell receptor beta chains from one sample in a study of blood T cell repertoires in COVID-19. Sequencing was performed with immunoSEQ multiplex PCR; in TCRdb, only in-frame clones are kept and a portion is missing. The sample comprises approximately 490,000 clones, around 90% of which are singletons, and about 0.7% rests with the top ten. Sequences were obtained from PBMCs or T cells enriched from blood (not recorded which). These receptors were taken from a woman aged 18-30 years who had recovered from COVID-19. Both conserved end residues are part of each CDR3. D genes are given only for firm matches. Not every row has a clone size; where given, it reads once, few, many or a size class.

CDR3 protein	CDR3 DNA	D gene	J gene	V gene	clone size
CASSQGQGQAFF	TGTGCCAGCAGCCAGGGACAGGGGCAAGCTTTCTTT	TRBD1	TRBJ1-1	TRBV7-3	.
CASSLPRTGVNEKLFF	TGTGCCAGCAGCCTCCCGAGGACAGGGGTTAATGAAAAACTGTTTTTT	TRBD1	TRBJ1-4	TRBV7-9	once
CASRNGLGSNEKLFF	TGTGCCAGCAGGAATGGACTAGGGTCTAATGAAAAACTGTTTTTT	.	TRBJ1-4	TRBV6-5	.
CASSLLRGGTDTQYF	TGTGCCAGCAGCTTACTCCGCGGGGGCACAGATACGCAGTATTTT	.	TRBJ2-3	TRBV7-3	.
CASSQLNLLAGGGETQYF	TGCGCCAGCAGCCAACTCAACCTTTTAGCGGGGGGAGGAGAGACCCAGTACTTC	TRBD2	TRBJ2-5	TRBV4-1	.
CASSIQQAAETDTQYF	TGTGCCAGTAGTATACAGCAAGCGGCGGAGACAGATACGCAGTATTTT	.	TRBJ2-3	TRBV19	.
CASSGDSGQETQYF	TGTGCCAGCAGCGGGGACTCCGGACAAGAGACCCAGTACTTC	.	TRBJ2-5	TRBV2	.
CASSLQPGPQHF	TGTGCCAGCAGCCTACAACCAGGGCCCCAGCATTTT	.	TRBJ1-5	TRBV7-2	.
CASSSYRTDSDEKLFF	TGTGCCAGCAGTTCCTACAGGACCGACAGCGATGAAAAACTGTTTTTT	.	TRBJ1-4	TRBV6-5	.
CASSYRGRKTGELFF	TGTGCCAGCAGCTATAGGGGGCGGAAAACCGGGGAGCTGTTTTTT	TRBD1	TRBJ2-2	TRBV7-6	.
CASSRAGGHEKLFF	TGCGCCAGCAGCCGTGCCGGGGGTCATGAAAAACTGTTTTTT	.	TRBJ1-4	TRBV4-1	.
CASNRGQGGLQETQYF	TGCGCCAGCAATCGTGGACAGGGAGGGTTACAAGAGACCCAGTACTTC	.	TRBJ2-5	TRBV4-1	.
CASSESRGQSEAFF	TGTGCCAGCAGTGAATCAAGGGGACAGTCTGAAGCTTTCTTT	TRBD1	TRBJ1-1	TRBV25-1	few
CASSRNGQGQGGTQYF	TGTGCCAGCAGCCGAAATGGGCAAGGACAGGGAGGGACCCAGTACTTC	TRBD1	TRBJ2-5	TRBV3-1/TRBV3-2	once
CASSTEGQGPYEQYF	TGTGCCAGCAGCACGGAGGGACAGGGTCCCTACGAGCAGTACTTC	TRBD1	TRBJ2-7	TRBV7-8	.
CASKIRTGTYEQYF	TGTGCCAGCAAAATTAGGACAGGGACCTACGAGCAGTACTTC	TRBD1	TRBJ2-7	TRBV2	.
CASSSTGGGPGTGYTF	TGTGCCAGCAGCTCGACAGGGGGTGGCCCCGGGACAGGCTACACCTTC	TRBD1	TRBJ1-2	TRBV7-9	.
CASSWTGIDEKLFF	TGTGCCAGCAGTTGGACAGGAATTGATGAAAAACTGTTTTTT	TRBD1	TRBJ1-4	TRBV2	few
CASSHPRSGETQYF	TGTGCCAGCAGCCACCCGCGGAGCGGGGAGACCCAGTACTTC	.	TRBJ2-5	TRBV3-1/TRBV3-2	.
CASRRRGGSEAFF	TGTGCCAGCCGGCGGAGGGGAGGCTCTGAAGCTTTCTTT	.	TRBJ1-1	TRBV28	few
CASSSGLAGGPGDEQFF	TGCGCCAGCAGCTCGGGACTAGCGGGGGGCCCGGGGGATGAGCAGTTCTTC	TRBD2	TRBJ2-1	TRBV5-1	.
CASSQGRAYGYTF	TGTGCCAGCAGCCAAGGGCGGGCCTATGGCTACACCTTC	.	TRBJ1-2	TRBV3-1/TRBV3-2	few
CASSPGGAGQPQHF	TGTGCCAGTTCTCCCGGGGGGGCTGGTCAGCCCCAGCATTTT	.	TRBJ1-5	TRBV19	once
CASSLDKDRGHMNTEAFF	TGCGCCAGCAGCTTGGATAAAGACAGGGGCCACATGAACACTGAAGCTTTCTTT	TRBD1	TRBJ1-1	TRBV5-1	.
CASSQIGQGTGNTIYF	TGCGCCAGCAGCCAAATTGGACAGGGAACTGGAAACACCATATATTTT	TRBD1	TRBJ1-3	TRBV5-1	.
CASSPSGGARETQYF	TGTGCCAGTAGTCCCTCGGGGGGGGCAAGGGAGACCCAGTACTTC	TRBD2	TRBJ2-5	TRBV19	once
CASSLTLRTGWPARSGPPRQPQHF	TGTGCCAGCAGCTTAACGCTGCGGACAGGGTGGCCTGCTCGTTCCGGGCCCCCGCGTCAGCCCCAGCATTTT	TRBD1	TRBJ1-5	TRBV7-3	.
CATSDSGTVRETQYF	TGTGCCACCTCGGACTCCGGGACAGTCCGGGAGACCCAGTACTTC	TRBD1	TRBJ2-5	TRBV24-1	.
CATSRGTSGGYNEQFF	TGTGCCACCAGCAGAGGGACTAGCGGGGGATACAATGAGCAGTTCTTC	TRBD2	TRBJ2-1	TRBV15	.
CASSSTSGFDEKLFF	TGTGCCAGCAGCTCCACTTCAGGGTTTGATGAAAAACTGTTTTTT	.	TRBJ1-4	TRBV3-1/TRBV3-2	.
CASSRGPNRHQRGIF	TGTGCCAGCAGTAGGGGGCCGAATAGACACCAAAGGGGAATCTTC	TRBD1	TRBJ2-7	TRBV28	.
CASSDSDTLLYNEQFF	TGTGCCAGCAGTGACTCGGACACACTGTTATACAATGAGCAGTTCTTC	.	TRBJ2-1	TRBV6-4	.
CASSLDPGFTYEQYF	TGTGCCAGCAGCTTAGATCCAGGGTTTACCTACGAGCAGTACTTC	.	TRBJ2-7	TRBV7-9	.
CASSLPTGTDGYTF	TGTGCCAGCAGCCTCCCCACGGGTACGGATGGCTACACCTTC	.	TRBJ1-2	TRBV5-6	.
CSASESSADNEQFF	TGCAGTGCTAGTGAGTCTAGCGCCGACAATGAGCAGTTCTTC	.	TRBJ2-1	TRBV20-1	.
CASSPRAGGTRGPYNEQFF	TGTGCCAGCTCACCAAGGGCCGGAGGTACGAGGGGGCCCTACAATGAGCAGTTCTTC	TRBD1	TRBJ2-1	TRBV18	few
CASSLLVGAAIKLFF	TGTGCCAGCAGTTTACTAGTGGGGGCGGCGATAAAACTGTTTTTT	.	TRBJ1-4	TRBV28	.
CAISEGGVEAFF	TGTGCCATCAGTGAGGGGGGGGTTGAAGCTTTCTTT	.	TRBJ1-1	TRBV10-3	.
CATSDSTTGPNTEAFF	TGTGCCACCAGTGATTCGACGACAGGCCCGAACACTGAAGCTTTCTTT	.	TRBJ1-1	TRBV24-1	.
CASRGVTGELFF	TGTGCCAGCCGAGGTGTCACCGGGGAGCTGTTTTTT	.	TRBJ2-2	TRBV2	.
CASSYSRVAAEAFF	TGTGCCAGCAGTTATTCTAGGGTAGCGGCTGAAGCTTTCTTT	.	TRBJ1-1	TRBV6-6	.
CASSQAPNYSGNTIYF	TGTGCCAGCAGCCAAGCCCCGAACTACTCTGGAAACACCATATATTTT	.	TRBJ1-3	TRBV7-8	.
CASSESLGGNTEAFF	TGTGCCAGCAGTGAAAGTTTGGGGGGGAACACTGAAGCTTTCTTT	.	TRBJ1-1	TRBV2	.
CASSSQAGGSTDTQYF	TGCGCCAGCAGCAGCCAAGCGGGGGGGTCCACAGATACGCAGTATTTT	TRBD2	TRBJ2-3	TRBV5-1	.
CASSIGLAEVNYGYTF	TGTGCCAGTAGTATCGGACTCGCCGAAGTTAACTATGGCTACACCTTC	.	TRBJ1-2	TRBV19	few
CASRYRGSYEQYF	TGTGCCAGTCGATACAGGGGCTCCTACGAGCAGTACTTC	TRBD1	TRBJ2-7	TRBV28	.
CASSLNRGFYNSPLHF	TGTGCCAGCAGCTTAAACCGGGGGTTCTATAATTCACCCCTCCACTTT	.	TRBJ1-6	TRBV5-6	.
CASSRSQNEKLFF	TGTGCCAGCAGCCGGTCACAGAATGAAAAACTGTTTTTT	.	TRBJ1-4	TRBV14	once
CASSQDEGASGVPDTQYF	TGTGCCAGCAGCCAAGACGAGGGGGCTAGCGGGGTTCCAGATACGCAGTATTTT	TRBD2	TRBJ2-3	TRBV3-1/TRBV3-2	.
CASSIKSGLAGSYEQYF	TGTGCCAGTAGTATTAAATCCGGACTAGCGGGGTCCTACGAGCAGTACTTC	TRBD2	TRBJ2-7	TRBV19	.
CASSQDGLRSPLHF	TGTGCCAGCAGCCAAGACGGACTTCGATCACCCCTCCACTTT	.	TRBJ1-6	TRBV4-2	once